Listed below are T cell receptor beta chains from one sample, sequenced in a study of CD8 T cells in ankylosing spondylitis. Each CDR3 protein is one row after TCRdb ran MiXCR on the 5' RACE reads. Among 50,000 to 70,000 distinct CDR3 sequences listed, around 6.4% were seen once. The sequenced material came from synovial fluid, either unsorted or a sorted T cell fraction (not recorded which). Receptors originate from a male donor with ankylosing spondylitis. Both conserved end residues are part of each CDR3. D genes are given only for firm matches. Clone sizes are given selectively: once, few, many, or a class where the clone is expanded.

j_call	clone_size	v_call	d_call	cdr3_nt	cdr3_aa
TRBJ2-5	many	TRBV7-2	-	TGTGCCAGCAGCTTAGATCGCAGGGCGGGAGAGACCCAGTACTTC	CASSLDRRAGETQYF
TRBJ2-5	many	TRBV12-5	TRBD1	TGTGCTAGTGGTCCCGGACAGGGAGCTCAAGAGACCCAGTACTTC	CASGPGQGAQETQYF
TRBJ2-3	few	TRBV24-1	-	TGTGCCACCAGTGATTTGAGGCAGGCCGACGCGTTAGATACGCAGTATTTT	CATSDLRQADALDTQYF
TRBJ1-5	many	TRBV2	-	TGTGCCAGCAGTGGGGGACGGGGGGATGAGCCCCAGCATTTT	CASSGGRGDEPQHF
TRBJ2-7	many	TRBV13	-	TGTGCCAGCAGCTCCATGGTGGGGGGTGGTGGCGAGCAGTACTTC	CASSSMVGGGGEQYF
TRBJ2-5	few	TRBV7-9	-	TGTGCCAGCAGCTACTTAGGACTTACCCAAGAGACCCAGTACTTC	CASSYLGLTQETQYF
TRBJ2-5	many	TRBV12-3/TRBV12-4	-	TGTGCCAGCACCCTCCAGGGAGAGACCCAGTACTTC	CASTLQGETQYF
TRBJ2-5	many	TRBV28	-	TGTGCCAGCAGTCGATCCGGACAGCAGCAAGAGACCCAGTACTTC	CASSRSGQQQETQYF
TRBJ1-2	many	TRBV18	-	TGTGCCAGCTCACCCGGGCAGGACAACCTCGGCTACACCTTC	CASSPGQDNLGYTF
TRBJ1-5	many	TRBV6-5	-	TGTGCCAGCAGTTACTCGGGGGGGGCTCAGCCCCAGCATTTT	CASSYSGGAQPQHF
TRBJ2-2	once	TRBV4-1	TRBD1	TGCGCCAGCAGCCAAGAGAATAGGGGGCCGGTCGGGGAGCTGTTTTTT	CASSQENRGPVGELFF
TRBJ2-7	many	TRBV10-3	TRBD2	TGTGCCATCAGTGACCGGACTAGCGCAAAAAAAACCTACGAGCAGTACTTC	CAISDRTSAKKTYEQYF
TRBJ1-3	many	TRBV3-1	-	TGTGCCAGCAGCCAAGGCCTAAACACCATATATTTT	CASSQGLNTIYF
TRBJ1-6	-	TRBV11-3	-	TGTGCCAGCACCCCAGGTGGGGGGAATTCACCCCTCCACTTT	CASTPGGGNSPLHF
TRBJ2-3	many	TRBV2	-	TGTGCCAGCAGTGAGCTAGCGCCTAGCACAGATACGCAGTATTTT	CASSELAPSTDTQYF
TRBJ2-3	few	TRBV5-1	TRBD2	TGCGCCAGCAGCACCTTAGCGGGAGGAGGATCAGATACGCAGTATTTT	CASSTLAGGGSDTQYF
TRBJ2-5	-	TRBV7-2	-	TGTGCCAGCAGCTGGGGAGGGGGCCCCCAAGAGACCCAGTACTTC	CASSWGGGPQETQYF
TRBJ1-2	many	TRBV29-1	-	TGCAGCGTTGAAGAAACGGGGGTCGGCTTCACCTTC	CSVEETGVGFTF